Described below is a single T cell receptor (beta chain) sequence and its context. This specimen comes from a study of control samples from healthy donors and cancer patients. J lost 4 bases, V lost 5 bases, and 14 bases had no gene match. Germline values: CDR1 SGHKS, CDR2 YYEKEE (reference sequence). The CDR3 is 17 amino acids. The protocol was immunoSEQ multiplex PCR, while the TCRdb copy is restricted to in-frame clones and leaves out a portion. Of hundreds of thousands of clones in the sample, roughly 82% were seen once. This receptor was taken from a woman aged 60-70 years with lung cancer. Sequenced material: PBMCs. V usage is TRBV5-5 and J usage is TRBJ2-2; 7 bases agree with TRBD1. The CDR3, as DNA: TGTGCCAGCAGGCCTACAGGGGTCGGTGTTGGCACCGGGGAGCTGTTTTTT. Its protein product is CASRPTGVGVGTGELFF.